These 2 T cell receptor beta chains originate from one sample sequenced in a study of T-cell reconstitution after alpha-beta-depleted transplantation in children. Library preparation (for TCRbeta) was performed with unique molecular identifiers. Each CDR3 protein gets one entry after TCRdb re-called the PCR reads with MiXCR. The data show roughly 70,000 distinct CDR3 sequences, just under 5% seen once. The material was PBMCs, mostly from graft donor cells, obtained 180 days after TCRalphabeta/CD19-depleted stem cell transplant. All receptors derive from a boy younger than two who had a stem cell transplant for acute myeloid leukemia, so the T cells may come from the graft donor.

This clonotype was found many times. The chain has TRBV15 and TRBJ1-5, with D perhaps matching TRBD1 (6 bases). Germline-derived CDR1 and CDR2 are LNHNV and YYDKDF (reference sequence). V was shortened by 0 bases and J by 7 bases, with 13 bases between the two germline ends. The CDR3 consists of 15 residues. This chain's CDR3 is CATSRDWQGLQPQHF. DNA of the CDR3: TGTGCCACCAGCAGAGATTGGCAGGGGCTACAGCCCCAGCATTTT. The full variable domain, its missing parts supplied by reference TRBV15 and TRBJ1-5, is DAMVIQNPRYQVTQFGKPVTLSCSQTLNHNVMYWYQQKSSQAPKLLFHYYDKDFNNEADTPDNFQSRRPNTSFCFLDIRSPGLGDTAMYLCATSRDWQGLQPQHFGDGTRLSIL.

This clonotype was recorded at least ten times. Here the CDR3 reads CASSLTQGVEAFF. The DNA for the CDR3 is TGTGCCAGCAGTTTAACCCAGGGTGTCGAAGCTTTCTTT. The chain couples TRBV12-3 or TRBV12-4 to TRBJ1-1; perhaps TRBD1 as D (5 bases). The length of the CDR3 is 13 residues. Trimming took off 2 bases at V and 8 bases at J, with 12 bases between the two ends.